This TCR beta chain was sequenced in a study of identifying expanded T cells in peripheral blood. No infections or other immune events were documented during collection. Notes on the study in general: Differentially abundant clones: about 1.1 between replicates, 16.4 at roughly 15 days, approximately 19 at four. Variance in clone template counts between approximately 2-week samples significantly increased with total template count across all healthy donors.

Here immunoSEQ multiplex PCR was the method, and the copy in TCRdb shows in-frame clones only, minus some. This table holds about 78,000 clones, 88% found once. To note about this clone: Antigen specificity is unknown.

CDR1 is SGHNT and CDR2 is YYREEE in the germline V gene (reference sequence). This CDR3 comprises 16 residues. The V end lost 3 bases, the J end lost 2 bases, and 16 bases lay between the germline ends. Sample: blood. This receptor was identified in a person aged 18 to 75 in good health. The chain employs TRBV5-4 and TRBJ2-3, with D perhaps TRBD2 (6 bases). The CDR3 here is CASSSGLEVLTDTQYF. The CDR3 DNA sequence: TGTGCCAGCAGCTCGGGACTGGAGGTTCTCACAGATACGCAGTATTTT.